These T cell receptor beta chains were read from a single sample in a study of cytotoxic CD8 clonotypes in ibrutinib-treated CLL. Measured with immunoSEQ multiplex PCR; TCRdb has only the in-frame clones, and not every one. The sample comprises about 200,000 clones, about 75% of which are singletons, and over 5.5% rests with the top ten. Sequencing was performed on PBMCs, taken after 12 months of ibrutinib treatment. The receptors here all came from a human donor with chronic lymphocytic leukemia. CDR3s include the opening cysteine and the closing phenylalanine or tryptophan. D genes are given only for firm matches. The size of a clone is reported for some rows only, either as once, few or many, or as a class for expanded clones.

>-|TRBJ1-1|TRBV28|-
CASIFPPGSNTEAFF
TGTGCCAGCATATTCCCCCCAGGTTCGAACACTGAAGCTTTCTTT
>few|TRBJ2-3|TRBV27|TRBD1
CASSGTGGGSDTQYF
TGTGCCAGCAGTGGGACAGGGGGCGGGTCAGATACGCAGTATTTT
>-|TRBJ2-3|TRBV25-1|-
CASSEFRLGDTQYF
TGTGCCAGCAGTGAATTCAGGTTAGGGGATACGCAGTATTTT
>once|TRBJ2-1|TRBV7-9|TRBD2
CAVAGEAYNEQFF
TGTGCCGTAGCGGGAGAGGCCTACAATGAGCAGTTCTTC
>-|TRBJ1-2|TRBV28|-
CASKDGGYGYTF
TGTGCCAGCAAGGACGGCGGCTATGGCTACACCTTC
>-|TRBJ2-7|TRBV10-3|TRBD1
CAISESGQGNEQYF
TGTGCCATCAGTGAGTCTGGACAGGGCAACGAGCAGTACTTC
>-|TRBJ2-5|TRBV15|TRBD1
CATSRGQGTGQETQYF
TGTGCCACCAGCAGGGGACAGGGAACGGGACAAGAGACCCAGTACTTC
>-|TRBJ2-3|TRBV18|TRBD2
CASSPGTSGRASTDTQYF
TGTGCCAGCTCACCCGGGACTAGCGGGAGGGCGAGCACAGATACGCAGTATTTT
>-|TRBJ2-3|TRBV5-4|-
CASSSYDTDTQYF
TGTGCCAGCAGCTCCTATGACACAGATACGCAGTATTTT
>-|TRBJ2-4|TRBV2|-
CASSEGGWAKNIQYF
TGTGCCAGCAGTGAGGGGGGTTGGGCCAAAAACATTCAGTACTTC
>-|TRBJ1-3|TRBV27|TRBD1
CASSLSPGQSSGNTIYF
TGTGCCAGCAGTTTATCCCCGGGACAGAGCTCTGGAAACACCATATATTTT
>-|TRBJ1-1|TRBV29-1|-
CSVLGQIMNTEAFF
TGCAGCGTGCTAGGACAGATCATGAACACTGAAGCTTTCTTT
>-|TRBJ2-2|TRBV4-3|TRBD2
CASSPGTSGMIPPGELFF
TGCGCCAGCAGCCCGGGGACTAGCGGGATGATCCCCCCCGGGGAGCTGTTTTTT
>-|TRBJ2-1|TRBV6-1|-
CASGDQRPDNEQFF
TGTGCCAGCGGGGATCAAAGGCCCGACAATGAGCAGTTCTTC
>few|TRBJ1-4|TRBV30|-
CAWSVDRGSEKLFF
TGTGCCTGGAGTGTAGACCGGGGGAGTGAAAAACTGTTTTTT
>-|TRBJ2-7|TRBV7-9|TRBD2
CASSLVPLGLAGYSYEQYF
TGTGCCAGCAGCTTAGTCCCCTTGGGACTAGCGGGGTACTCCTACGAGCAGTACTTC
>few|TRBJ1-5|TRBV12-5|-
CASGKGSNQPQHF
TGTGCTAGTGGCAAAGGGAGCAATCAGCCCCAGCATTTT
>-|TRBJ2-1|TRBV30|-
CAWSVRLQDEQFF
TGTGCCTGGAGTGTAAGGCTACAGGATGAGCAGTTCTTC
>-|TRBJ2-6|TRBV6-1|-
CASSERVGGLTF
TGTGCCAGCAGTGAAAGAGTTGGAGGCCTGACTTTC
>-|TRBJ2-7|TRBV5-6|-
CASSLYGFSYEQYF
TGTGCCAGCAGCTTGTACGGTTTCTCCTACGAGCAGTACTTC
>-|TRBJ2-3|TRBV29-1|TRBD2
CSVLTGGADTQYF
TGCAGCGTGCTTACGGGGGGGGCAGATACGCAGTATTTT
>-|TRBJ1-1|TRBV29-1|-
CSVAGQRNTEAFF
TGCAGCGTTGCCGGACAGAGAAACACTGAAGCTTTCTTT
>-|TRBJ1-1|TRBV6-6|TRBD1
CASSSQGAGTEAFF
TGTGCCAGCAGCTCACAGGGGGCGGGAACTGAAGCTTTCTTT
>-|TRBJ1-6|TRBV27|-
CASRLGDRVSSYNSPLHF
TGTGCCAGCAGATTAGGAGACAGAGTTTCGTCCTATAATTCACCCCTCCACTTT
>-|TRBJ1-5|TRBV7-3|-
CASSLTEGQPQHF
TGTGCCAGCAGCTTAACAGAGGGTCAGCCCCAGCATTTT
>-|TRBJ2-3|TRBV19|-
CASSMSRGADTQYF
TGTGCCAGTAGTATGTCTAGGGGGGCGGATACGCAGTATTTT
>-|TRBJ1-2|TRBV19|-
CASTAGQLGNGYTF
TGTGCCAGTACGGCCGGACAGTTGGGGAACGGCTACACCTTC
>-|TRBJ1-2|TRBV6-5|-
CASSYGDGSYGYTF
TGTGCCAGCAGTTACGGCGACGGATCCTATGGCTACACCTTC
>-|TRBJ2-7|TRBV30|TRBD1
CAWRISGTGAREQYF
TGTGCCTGGAGAATCTCCGGGACAGGGGCACGGGAGCAGTACTTC
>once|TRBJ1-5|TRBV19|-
CASSIRWGDNQPQHF
TGTGCCAGTAGTATCCGTTGGGGTGACAATCAGCCCCAGCATTTT
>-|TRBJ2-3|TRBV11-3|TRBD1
CASSRGQGNTDTQYF
TGTGCCAGCAGCCGGGGACAGGGGAACACAGATACGCAGTATTTT